The table lists the clone carrying this T cell receptor (beta chain) with a count of one. The sample is drawn from a study of long-term antiretroviral therapy in people with HIV. Trimming cost V 2 bases and J 5 bases; bases outside gene matches: 3. Looked up from germline, CDR1 is ENHRY and CDR2 is SYGVKD. The CDR3 is made up of 14 amino acids. Researchers ran immunoSEQ v3.0 at survey level. TCRdb's copy holds only in-frame clones and misses some; the assay was immunoSEQ multiplex PCR. The table includes tens of thousands of clones, more than 75% detected once. This TCR came from a man in his forties with HIV. The chain uses TRBV10-3 and TRBJ1-2; 9 bases are a match to TRBD1. The sequences come from unsorted PBMCs, collected 4.7 to 5 years after starting antiretroviral therapy. In DNA form, the CDR3 reads TGTGCCATCAGTGAGGGACAGGGGATTTATGGCTACACCTTC. Translation gives CAISEGQGIYGYTF.